This is a list of T cell receptor beta chains from one sample in a study of spatial heterogeneity in lung cancer. TCRdb reanalysed the 5' RACE reads using MiXCR and keeps one entry per CDR3 protein. The data show over 5,000 distinct CDR3 sequences, with about 12% seen just once and roughly 20% held by the top ten. The specimen was normal lung tissue next to the tumor, collected at surgery. The receptors stem from a female donor with early-stage non-small cell lung cancer. CDR3s include the opening cysteine and the closing phenylalanine or tryptophan. D genes are given only for firm matches. Size tells how often a clone was seen (once, few, many) or the class of an expanded clone, and some rows leave it out.

d_gene	abundance	v_gene	j_gene	CDR3aa	CDR3nt
NA	many	TRBV20-1	TRBJ1-1	CSAFLRETEAFF	TGCAGTGCCTTCTTGAGGGAGACTGAAGCTTTCTTT
TRBD1	NA	TRBV6-5	TRBJ2-3	CASRGQAQTQYF	TGTGCCAGCAGAGGACAGGCACAAACGCAGTATTTT
TRBD1	many	TRBV2	TRBJ2-1	CASSEGQGAWDEQFF	TGTGCCAGCAGTGAGGGACAGGGGGCTTGGGATGAGCAGTTCTTC
NA	many	TRBV12-3/TRBV12-4	TRBJ2-3	CASSFGGRGSTDTQYF	TGTGCCAGCAGTTTTGGAGGGAGAGGAAGCACAGATACGCAGTATTTT
TRBD1	many	TRBV4-3	TRBJ2-3	CASSPDRDRSTDTQYF	TGCGCCAGCAGCCCGGACCGGGACAGAAGCACAGATACGCAGTATTTT
NA	few	TRBV11-2	TRBJ1-5	CASSLAAGANQPQHF	TGTGCCAGCAGCTTAGCTGCAGGGGCCAATCAGCCCCAGCATTTT
NA	many	TRBV7-8	TRBJ1-5	CASSRRGGKWVEWQPQHF	TGTGCCAGCAGCCGCCGCGGCGGGAAATGGGTTGAGTGGCAGCCCCAGCATTTT
TRBD1	few	TRBV12-3/TRBV12-4	TRBJ1-6	CASSRGQVYSPLHF	TGTGCCAGCAGCCGGGGACAGGTTTATTCACCCCTCCACTTT
TRBD2	many	TRBV10-2	TRBJ2-1	CASSDPREVFF	TGCGCCAGCAGTGATCCGCGGGAGGTGTTCTTC
NA	many	TRBV6-5	TRBJ1-5	CASSSGTGSNQPQHF	TGTGCCAGCAGTAGCGGGACGGGTAGCAATCAGCCCCAGCATTTT
NA	many	TRBV12-3/TRBV12-4	TRBJ2-1	CASSFDGGSYNEQFF	TGTGCCAGCAGTTTTGATGGGGGTTCCTACAATGAGCAGTTCTTC
NA	NA	TRBV2	TRBJ2-7	CATDGESSYEQYF	TGTGCCACCGACGGGGAGAGCTCCTACGAGCAGTACTTC
TRBD2	NA	TRBV5-1	TRBJ2-3	CASSTGPSGSATDTQYF	TGCGCCAGCAGCACAGGCCCTAGCGGGAGTGCCACAGATACGCAGTATTTT
NA	many	TRBV3-1	TRBJ2-3	CASTSNTPGVTQYF	TGTGCCAGCACTTCAAACACCCCGGGGGTCACGCAGTATTTT